This passage covers 18 T cell receptor beta chains from one sample sequenced in a study of tumor and adjacent non-tumor tissue in lung cancer. This sample's RNA came from whole unsorted tissue. The library came from three nested PCR rounds adapted from ARM-PCR protocols. Via MiXCR, TCRdb re-called the multiplex PCR reads, giving one row per CDR3 protein. This sample has approximately 90,000 distinct CDR3 sequences, with around two thirds found just once. Material: lung tumor tissue. The origin of the receptors is a man aged 65 to 85 with non-small cell lung cancer.

As to this clonotype: A junction boundary mismatches the germline segment, possibly from a read error. In DNA form, the CDR3 reads TGTACCGGCAGCGCGGACAGGTCCTACAAGCAGTACTTC. It codes for CTGSADRSYKQYF. The gene calls are TRBV11-2 and TRBJ2-7; 7 nucleotides line up with TRBD1. Germline lookup yields CDR1 SGHAT and CDR2 FQNNGV. CDR3 length: 13 amino acids.

This rearrangement joins TRBV12-3 or TRBV12-4 to TRBJ2-1; no clear D. V lost 7 bases, J lost 0 bases, and 10 bases lay in between. This CDR3 spans 14 amino acids. CDR3 nucleotides: TGTGCCAGCACGCCAGCCAACTCCTACAATGAGCAGTTCTTC. This translates into CASTPANSYNEQFF.

This clonotype has only a few counts. V usage is TRBV28 and J usage is TRBJ2-5; D is undetermined. CDR3 length equals 13 residues. In germline, CDR1 is MDHEN, CDR2 SYDVKM. V lost 6 bases and J 0 bases, leaving 8 bases between the germline ends. DNA for the CDR3: TGTGCCAGCAGCCCCATGGACCAAGAGACCCAGTACTTC. Protein product: CASSPMDQETQYF.

This clonotype was counted ten times or more. V and J are TRBV5-1 and TRBJ1-1, with no clear D. V lost 0 bases to trimming and J lost 4 bases, with 10 bases between them. There are 14 residues in the CDR3. From germline, CDR1 is SGHRS and CDR2 YFSETQ. The CDR3 bases are TGCGCCAGCAGCTTGGGTTTCTTGGGCACTGAAGCTTTCTTT. Translation gives CASSLGFLGTEAFF. Using reference TRBV5-1 and TRBJ1-1 for the parts outside the CDR3, the full variable domain is KAGVTQTPRYLIKTRGQQVTLSCSPISGHRSVSWYQQTPGQGLQFLFEYFSETQRNKGNFPGRFSGRQFSNSRSEMNVSTLELGDSALYLCASSLGFLGTEAFFGQGTRLTVV.

This clonotype was seen at least ten times. The genes are TRBV29-1 and TRBJ2-7, with TRBD1 matching over 9 bases. The trim removed 6 bases at V and 9 bases at J, leaving 6 bases unmatched. This CDR3 contains 11 residues. Germline V gives CDR1 SQVTM, CDR2 ANQGSEA. CDR3 loop: CSVGTGGGQYF. CDR3 coding DNA: TGCAGCGTGGGTACAGGGGGCGGGCAGTACTTC.

The chain employs TRBV11-2 and TRBJ2-5; no definite D call. The germline gives CDR1 SGHAT, CDR2 FQNNGV. V gave up 10 bases and J gave up 5 bases, with 17 bases separating them. This CDR3 has 13 amino acids. CDR3 sequence reads: CANNPRTAETQYF. DNA of the CDR3: TGTGCCAACAACCCCAGGACGGCGGAGACCCAGTACTTC.

Concerning this clonotype: A junction boundary mismatches the germline segment, possibly from a read error. This chain joins TRBV28 and TRBJ1-2; 7 nucleotides align to TRBD1. This CDR3 is 13 amino acids long. Germline CDR1 MDHEN, CDR2 SYDVKM. The CDR3 region has the DNA TGTGCCAGCAGTTTTATAGGGGGCTATGGTTACACCTTC. This sequence encodes CASSFIGGYGYTF.

Notes on this clonotype: At one end, the junction sequence differs from germline, possibly due to a read error. The CDR3 DNA reads as TGTGCCGTCAGCCAGACCGGTTCCGACAACGAGCCGTACTTC. This sequence encodes CAVSQTGSDNEPYF. This chain joins TRBV10-3 and TRBJ2-7; D is ambiguous. The CDR3 is 14 amino acids. Germline-derived CDR1 and CDR2 are ENHRY and SYGVKD.

This clonotype was found many times. V is TRBV5-4 and J is TRBJ1-1; no reliable D call. The germline gives CDR1 SGHNT, CDR2 YYREEE (reference sequence). The CDR3 has 17 amino acids. Trimming cost V 4 bases and J 1 base, with 20 bases left between them. The CDR3 spells CASSPGGPTRRNTEAFF. CDR3 nucleotides: TGTGCCAGCAGCCCCGGAGGCCCGACTCGGAGGAACACTGAAGCTTTCTTT.

V and J are TRBV10-2 and TRBJ2-4; 7 nucleotides match TRBD1. Germline CDR1 and CDR2: WSHSY and SAAADI. The CDR3 loop spans 16 amino acids. The junction had 13 bases not matched to a gene; V was cut back by 10 bases and J by 1 base. The CDR3 DNA reads TGCGCCAACAGCCCCCGACAGGGATGGGCCAAAAACATTCAGTACTTC. Protein sequence: CANSPRQGWAKNIQYF.

The V call is TRBV29-1, the J call TRBJ2-7, with D perhaps TRBD1 (5 bases). Germline assignment: CDR1 SQVTM and CDR2 ANQGSEA. This CDR3 contains 14 residues. CDR3 DNA sequence: TGCAGTGTCCCAAAAGGGGTGCGGCTGTACGAGCAGTACTTC. Its translation: CSVPKGVRLYEQYF.

The V gene is TRBV10-3, the J gene TRBJ2-5; D remains ambiguous. The CDR3 consists of 13 residues. Germline V gene sequence: CDR1 ENHRY, CDR2 SYGVKD. CDR3 sequence reads: CATSFGREETQYF. The CDR3 DNA sequence: TGTGCTACCAGTTTTGGACGAGAGGAGACCCAGTACTTC.

Details on this clonotype: A junction end diverges from the germline sequence, so it may reflect a read error. This chain links TRBV4-2 with TRBJ2-1; perhaps D is TRBD1 or TRBD2 (7 bases each). Germline values: CDR1 LGHNA, CDR2 YNFKEQ. CDR3 length equals 14 residues. The CDR3 DNA sequence: TGTGCGAGCAGCCAGGGGGGAGGGGATGGTGAGCAGTTCTTC. This sequence encodes CASSQGGGDGEQFF.

Concerning this clonotype: Compared with germline, one end of the junction differs, possibly owing to a read error. The chain joins TRBV12-3 or TRBV12-4 to TRBJ2-1; D is possibly TRBD1 or TRBD2 (6 bases each). The CDR3 covers 15 residues. This CDR3 reads CVSSISGGGNNEQFF. CDR3 nucleotides: TGTGTCAGCAGTATTAGCGGAGGGGGAAACAATGAGCAGTTCTTC.

Note on this clonotype: This clone may be a read error of a much larger clone one base away. The chain couples TRBV28 to TRBJ1-6; 10 nucleotides agree with TRBD1. J gave up 11 bases and V 3 bases, and 7 bases lay outside the gene matches. This CDR3 contains 15 residues. CDR1 MDHEN and CDR2 SYDVKM come from the germline V gene. The CDR3: CASSLGQGPGPPLHF. DNA of the CDR3: TGTGCCAGCAGTTTGGGACAGGGGCCGGGGCCACCCCTCCACTTT.

Many counts were recorded for this clonotype. The CDR3 sequence is CASSIQYYGYTF. The CDR3 nucleotides are TGTGCCAGCAGTATCCAGTACTATGGCTACACCTTC. The J gene is TRBJ1-2, the V gene TRBV12-3 or TRBV12-4, with D hard to call. The CDR3 covers 12 residues. The V gene lost 5 bases and the J gene lost 3 bases, with 7 bases spanning the gap.

This clonotype was counted between two and nine times. J is TRBJ1-6 and V is TRBV20-1, with 8 bases identical to TRBD1. The length of the CDR3 is 16 residues. V shed 3 bases, J shed 7 bases, and the junction held 11 bases outside the gene matches. Germline V gene data show CDR1 as DFQATT and CDR2 as SNEGSKA (reference sequence). The CDR3 DNA reads as TGCAGTGCTAGGATTAACAGGGGGAGGCTGAATTCACCCCTCCACTTT. Translated: CSARINRGRLNSPLHF.

This clonotype was counted ten times or more. V gene TRBV29-1 combines with J gene TRBJ2-1, with a possible D match to TRBD1 (5 bases). Germline V gene sequence: CDR1 SQVTM, CDR2 ANQGSEA. Trimming cost V 7 bases and J 10 bases, with 17 bases left between them. The CDR3 is made up of 12 amino acids. The CDR3 loop is CSAKAGNPEQFF. DNA of the CDR3: TGCAGCGCAAAAGCAGGGAACCCCGAGCAGTTCTTC.